The next 24 T cell receptor beta chains were all read from a single sample in a study of regulatory T cells in long-lasting Graves disease (dated by TCRdb to the early 2020s). Library creation used multiplex PCR. Sequencing was carried out with an Illumina HiSeq 4000. CDR3 regions were amplified by Arm-PCR with iRepertoire HTBI primers to construct TCR beta libraries. TCRdb cleaned the public reads at Q25 with fastp, built clones with MiXCR and kept in-frame beta chains. Every distinct CDR3 protein forms one entry, paired with its most common genes and DNA. The sample contains 550,000 or so distinct CDR3 sequences, 12% of them found a single time. The ten largest clones take up approximately 9% of the sample. The label giving this sample's time point can be read as: newly diagnosed GD, antithyroid drugs for less than 3 months. For both TCR sequencing and RNA sequencing, RNA was extracted from PBMCs using TRIzol.

The same sample was also studied in work on T cells in Graves' hyperthyroidism and ophthalmopathy.

The starting material was peripheral blood mononuclear cells (PBMCs), obtained at new diagnosis, from a patient treated with antithyroid drugs. These receptors all stem from a woman aged 25 to 39 with Graves disease. Donor details come from another sample of the same person, matched by shared clones.

The chain has TRBV11-2 and TRBJ2-7; 7 bases align to TRBD2. Germline loops: CDR1 SGHAT, CDR2 FQNNGV. V trimming: 5 bases; J trimming: 2 bases; junction bases outside the gene matches: 15. There are 17 residues in the CDR3. The CDR3 is CASSQDAPRGRTYEQYF. The CDR3 DNA reads TGTGCCAGCAGCCAAGATGCCCCGCGGGGGAGAACCTACGAGCAGTACTTC. The full variable domain, its missing parts supplied by reference TRBV11-2 and TRBJ2-7, is EAGVAQSPRYKIIEKRQSVAFWCNPISGHATLYWYQQILGQGPKLLIQFQNNGVVDDSQLPKDRFSAERLKGVDSTLKIQPAKLEDSAVYLCASSQDAPRGRTYEQYFGPGTRLTVT.

The chain recombines TRBV27 with TRBJ2-1, with TRBD2 identical over 8 bases. The germline V gene has CDR1 MNHEY and CDR2 SMNVEV (reference sequence). The CDR3 extends over 18 amino acids. J gave up 8 bases and V 0 bases, and 15 bases lay outside the gene matches. CDR3 nucleotides: TGTGCCAGCAGTTTATCGATAACTCCGGGAGGGCCGGGGGATGAGCAGTTCTTC. Translated: CASSLSITPGGPGDEQFF.

This clonotype was seen many times. This chain links TRBV11-3 with TRBJ1-2; a weak D match, TRBD1 (5 bases). Germline V gene sequence: CDR1 SGHNT, CDR2 YENEEA. The CDR3 runs 14 residues. Trimming pared 8 bases from V and 7 bases from J, leaving 20 bases between. CDR3 DNA sequence: TGTGCCAGCGGCCCTGCACCCAGGGTGTCTGGCTACACCTTC. Translated, it gives CASGPAPRVSGYTF.

As regards this clonotype: A much larger clone is a single base away; this may be a read error. Because the CDR3's place on the DNA is in doubt, the DNA is left out and the CDR3 is given as listed by TCRdb. The chain is built from TRBV28 and TRBJ2-6. Germline-derived CDR1 and CDR2 are MDHEN and SYDVKM. The CDR3 is 14 residues long, counting both termini. CDR3 residues: CATTVGSGANVPTF.

This clonotype was detected ten times or more. V and J are TRBV6-1 and TRBJ2-1, with D tentatively TRBD1 (6 bases). Per the germline V gene, CDR1 is MNHNS and CDR2 is SASEGT. V dropped 1 base and J dropped 4 bases, with 11 bases sitting between them. The CDR3 has 15 amino acids. The DNA of the CDR3 is TGTGCCAGCAGTGAAGGTCAGGGGATATACAATGAGCAGTTCTTC. It codes for CASSEGQGIYNEQFF.

In this sample, this clonotype turned up many times. This chain connects TRBV3-1 to TRBJ2-7; tentative D call: TRBD1 (6 bases). V lost 1 base to trimming and J lost 2 bases, with 12 bases between them. The germline gives CDR1 LGHDT, CDR2 YNNKEL (reference sequence). The CDR3 has 15 amino acids. The CDR3 bases are TGTGCCAGCAGCCAAGGGCCGGACAGCACCTACGAGCAGTACTTC. It is translated as CASSQGPDSTYEQYF.

A few counts support this clonotype. This may be a read error: a much more frequent sequence differs by one nucleotide. The chain combines TRBV6-1 with TRBJ2-7, with D maybe TRBD2 (6 bases). The CDR3 consists of 15 residues. The V end lost 2 bases, the J end lost 2 bases, and 13 bases lay between the germline ends. The germline gives CDR1 MNHNS, CDR2 SASEGT. The CDR3 loop reads CASSEMDGGPYEQYF. The CDR3 nucleotides read TGTGCCAGCAGTGAAATGGACGGGGGTCCCTACGAGCAGTACTTC.

The table lists this clonotype with many counts. This chain joins TRBV10-3 and TRBJ1-6; 8 bases fit TRBD1. V gave up 0 bases and J gave up 9 bases; unmatched junction bases: 4. The CDR3 has 15 residues. CDR1 ENHRY and CDR2 SYGVKD come from the germline V gene. CDR3 sequence reads: CAISESRTGRSPLHF. CDR3 nucleotides: TGTGCCATCAGTGAGTCCCGGACAGGGCGTTCACCCCTCCACTTT.

This clonotype was seen a handful of times. The chain recombines TRBV5-1 with TRBJ2-7; 7 nucleotides align to TRBD1. Trimming took 2 bases from V and 4 from J; bases not matched to a gene: 6. Germline V lookup: CDR1 SGHRS, CDR2 YFSETQ. The CDR3 totals 14 residues. DNA of the CDR3: TGCGCCAGCAGCTTCTCGGGACAGACTTACGAGCAGTACTTC. It codes for CASSFSGQTYEQYF.

The genes are TRBV5-8 and TRBJ1-1; no clear D gene. CDR1 is SGHTS, CDR2 YDEGEE, per germline. Trimming left V 6 bases short and J 6 bases short, with 12 bases between. The CDR3 has 12 residues. The CDR3 sequence is CASIWTGAEAFF. CDR3 nucleotide sequence: TGTGCCAGCATCTGGACCGGCGCTGAAGCTTTCTTT.

This clonotype was detected ten times or more. The chain recombines TRBV20-1 with TRBJ1-2; no definite D call. Trimming took off 1 base at V and 3 bases at J, with 6 bases between the two ends. CDR3 size: 12 residues. Germline lookup yields CDR1 DFQATT and CDR2 SNEGSKA (reference sequence). CDR3 sequence reads: CSARGVYYGYTF. Here the CDR3 DNA reads TGCAGTGCTAGAGGGGTCTACTATGGCTACACCTTC.

Many counts were recorded for this clonotype. The rearrangement uses TRBV28 and TRBJ2-1; the match to TRBD1 covers 12 bases. CDR3 length: 15 residues. Germline V lookup: CDR1 MDHEN, CDR2 SYDVKM. Germline trimming cut 8 bases from V and 7 bases from J; bases unmatched to any gene: 9. Here the CDR3 DNA reads TGTGCCAGCGGGACAGGGGGCGCGGGGGGTAATGAGCAGTTCTTC. Encoded protein: CASGTGGAGGNEQFF.

This clonotype appeared many times. The chain joins TRBV6-5 to TRBJ2-5, with 15 bases fitting TRBD2. V shed 2 bases, J shed 6 bases, and the junction held 7 bases outside the gene matches. This CDR3 comprises 17 residues. The V gene's germline CDR1 is MNHEY and CDR2 SVGAGI. As DNA, the CDR3 is TGTGCCAGCAGTTACACGGGGACTAGCGGGAGGATACAGACCCAGTACTTC. This gives the protein CASSYTGTSGRIQTQYF.

This clonotype showed up many times. The V and J genes are TRBV27 and TRBJ2-7; D unclear. CDR3 length: 17 residues. V was cut by 2 bases and J by 0 bases, with 17 bases left in between. Per germline, CDR1 MNHEY and CDR2 SMNVEV (reference sequence). The CDR3 spells CASSLDSVGGPSYEQYF. The CDR3 DNA reads TGTGCCAGCAGTTTAGATTCCGTTGGCGGACCCTCCTACGAGCAGTACTTC.

This clonotype was recorded at least ten times. The chain links TRBV19 to TRBJ1-1; 10 positions agree with TRBD1. CDR3 length: 18 residues. The V segment lost 4 bases and the J segment 1 base; nucleotides outside the gene matches: 12. The germline CDR1 and CDR2 sequences are LNHDA and SQIVND (reference sequence). The CDR3 DNA sequence: TGTGCCAGTAGTAGGGAGTGGACGACAGGGGGCCAGAACACTGAAGCTTTCTTT. Its translation: CASSREWTTGGQNTEAFF.

The chain combines TRBV5-8 with TRBJ2-5; 8 nucleotides align to TRBD2. This CDR3 comprises 15 residues. V trimming: 2 bases; J trimming: 1 base; junction bases outside the gene matches: 4. The V gene's germline CDR1 is SGHTS and CDR2 YDEGEE. In nucleotides, the CDR3 is TGTGCCAGCAGCTTTAGCGGGATGCCCCAAGAGACCCAGTACTTC. It specifies CASSFSGMPQETQYF. The entire variable domain, with the rest obtained from reference TRBV5-8 and TRBJ2-5, is as follows: EAGVTQSPTHLIKTRGQQATLRCSPISGHTSVYWYQQALGLGLQFLLWYDEGEERNRGNFPPRFSGRQFPNYSSELNVNALELEDSALYLCASSFSGMPQETQYFGPGTRLLVL.

This clonotype has just a few counts. This chain links TRBV20-1 with TRBJ2-2; D is perhaps TRBD1 or TRBD2 (5 bases each). V shed 3 bases and J shed 5 bases, with 19 bases lying between them. From germline, CDR1 is DFQATT and CDR2 SNEGSKA (reference sequence). This CDR3 contains 16 residues. In DNA form, the CDR3 reads TGCAGTGCTAGGTATCCGGGACCTAAAAAAACCGGGGAGCTGTTTTTT. Translating gives CSARYPGPKKTGELFF.

The V call is TRBV12-3 or TRBV12-4, the J call TRBJ2-5; 8 nucleotides align to TRBD1. The CDR3 extends over 15 amino acids. V was pared by 4 bases and J by 1 base, with 5 bases of the junction left unmatched. As DNA, the CDR3 is TGTGCCAGCAGTTACGGGACAGGCGTCCAAGAGACCCAGTACTTC. As protein: CASSYGTGVQETQYF.

This chain connects TRBV19 to TRBJ1-1, with D possibly TRBD1 on 6 matching bases. CDR3 length equals 16 residues. Germline V gives CDR1 LNHDA, CDR2 SQIVND (reference sequence). V was cut by 3 bases and J by 7 bases, with 21 bases left in between. CDR3 in amino acids: CASSIAGAFSFVEAFF. Written as DNA, the CDR3 is TGTGCCAGTAGTATTGCAGGGGCGTTTAGTTTCGTTGAAGCTTTCTTT.

The V and J genes are TRBV4-1 and TRBJ1-1; D gene unclear. The V gene's germline CDR1 is MGHRA and CDR2 YSYEKL. Trimming shortened V by 1 base and J by 0 bases, and 12 bases separated the two germline ends. This CDR3 has 16 amino acids. CDR3 amino acids: CASSQVGPILNTEAFF. The CDR3, as DNA: TGCGCCAGCAGCCAAGTTGGCCCCATTCTGAACACTGAAGCTTTCTTT.

This clonotype was observed many times. The chain couples TRBV11-2 to TRBJ1-2; a weak D match, TRBD1 (5 bases). This CDR3 is built from 14 residues. Trimming cost V 5 bases and J 0 bases, with 10 bases left between them. Germline CDR1 and CDR2: SGHAT and FQNNGV. The CDR3 coding sequence is TGTGCCAGCAGCCGGGGACCCTCTAACTATGGCTACACCTTC. Encoded protein: CASSRGPSNYGYTF.

This clonotype was seen a few times. The chain has TRBV28 and TRBJ2-1; 7 bases are shared with TRBD2. V gave up 3 bases and J gave up 0 bases; unmatched junction bases: 11. The CDR3 totals 18 residues. Germline V gives CDR1 MDHEN, CDR2 SYDVKM. The CDR3 reads CASSFRLGRESSYNEQFF. Here the CDR3 DNA reads TGTGCCAGCAGTTTTCGGTTGGGGAGGGAGAGCTCCTACAATGAGCAGTTCTTC. Filled out from reference TRBV28 and TRBJ2-1, the complete variable domain reads DVKVTQSSRYLVKRTGEKVFLECVQDMDHENMFWYRQDPGLGLRLIYFSYDVKMKEKGDIPEGYSVSREKKERFSLILESASTNQTSMYLCASSFRLGRESSYNEQFFGPGTRLTVL.

This chain uses TRBV3-1 with TRBJ2-7; 9 nucleotides align to TRBD2. This CDR3 region has 14 residues. The J segment lost 9 bases and the V segment lost 1 base, leaving 7 bases of the junction unmatched. CDR1 and CDR2 from the germline V gene are LGHDT and YNNKEL (reference sequence). Written as DNA, the CDR3 is TGTGCCAGCAGCCAAGGCGGGAGGGCCGGCGCGCAGTACTTC. Protein: CASSQGGRAGAQYF.

The V and J genes are TRBV19 and TRBJ2-5, with TRBD2 matching over 12 bases. Germline CDR1 LNHDA, CDR2 SQIVND (reference sequence). Trimming took 5 bases from V and 5 from J; bases not matched to a gene: 6. The CDR3 contains 15 residues. In nucleotides, the CDR3 is TGTGCCAGTAGTCGGGCTAGCGGGAGGGGGGAGACCCAGTACTTC. Amino acids: CASSRASGRGETQYF.